The present T cell receptor (beta chain) was sequenced within a study of cytomegalovirus exposure and HLA in healthy donors. Study at large: HLA-typed donors contributed around 82 million unique TCRs, which were held in an early data release. The study placed less than 90% of its approximately 360 genotyped donors in the Caucasian-associated ancestry cluster.

The count of this clone is one. No antigen is known for it. PCR used 60 Vbeta primers and 13 Jbeta primers. The table came from immunoSEQ multiplex PCR; TCRdb's copy has only in-frame clones and leaves some out. The data show more than 130,000 clones, about 79% seen once. The study's findings and limits: In a later analysis, most CMV-associated TCR beta chains appeared HLA-restricted.

CDR1 SGHDT and CDR2 YYEEEE come from the germline V gene. This CDR3 has 12 residues. With V trimmed by 4 bases and J by 6 bases, 4 bases remained unmatched. Source material: PBMCs. This TCR came from a male donor in good health and CMV-seronegative. V and J are TRBV5-6 and TRBJ2-7; 7 bases fit TRBD1. This CDR3 is CASSVQGFEQYF. The CDR3 nucleotides are TGTGCCAGCAGCGTACAGGGGTTCGAGCAGTACTTC.